The source of this T cell receptor (beta chain) is a study of OX40 agonist ivuxolimab in advanced cancers. Regarding the study as a whole: Expanded clones belonging to CD8+ T cells outnumbered, on average, those of CD4+. In the 0.1 to 3.0 mg/kg range, CD4+ and CD8+ blood T cells had expanded clonally by week 6.

Regarding this clone: Its antigen is as yet unknown. One end of the junction is discordant with germline, which a read error may explain.

Sequencing used immunoSEQ multiplex PCR; TCRdb keeps in-frame clones, though not all of them. The sample has 70,000 to 95,000 clones; around 86% are singletons. Specimen: CD4+ or CD8+ T cells sorted from blood, collected in a trial of the OX40 agonist ivuxolimab. This TCR derives from an adult with an advanced solid tumor such as melanoma, head and neck, liver or kidney cancer.

CDR3 sequence: CASSLDRGVTDTQYF. CDR3 sequence (DNA): TGTGCCAGCAGTTTGGACAGGGGGGTCACAGATACGCAGTATTTT. The chain joins TRBV5-4 to TRBJ2-3; 10 bases are shared with TRBD1. This CDR3 spans 15 amino acids. Germline loops: CDR1 SGHNT, CDR2 YYREEE (reference sequence).